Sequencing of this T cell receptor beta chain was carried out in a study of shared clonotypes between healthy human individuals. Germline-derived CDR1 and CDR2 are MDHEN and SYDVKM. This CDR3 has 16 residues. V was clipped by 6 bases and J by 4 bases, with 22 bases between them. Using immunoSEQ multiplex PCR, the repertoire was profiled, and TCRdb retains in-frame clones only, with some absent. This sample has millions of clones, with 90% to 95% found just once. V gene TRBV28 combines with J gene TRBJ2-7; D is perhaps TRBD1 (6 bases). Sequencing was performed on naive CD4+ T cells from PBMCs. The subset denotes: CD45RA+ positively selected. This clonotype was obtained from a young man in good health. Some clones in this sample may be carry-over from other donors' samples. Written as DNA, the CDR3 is TGTGCCAGCAGGAGACCCGGACAGTCGCCAACATACGAGCAGTACTTC. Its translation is CASRRPGQSPTYEQYF.